This TCR beta chain came from a study of blood T cell repertoires in COVID-19. Study as a whole: Samples representing acute and convalescent COVID-19 were sourced from the United States, Italy and Spain. The cDNA or gDNA used as material had been derived from T cells, B-cell-depleted T cells, or PBMCs.

The Seattle site enrolled patients during active infection and followed them longitudinally. Germline V gene data show CDR1 as SGDLS and CDR2 as YYNGEE. Trimming cost V 3 bases and J 1 base, with 15 bases left between them. This CDR3 has 16 residues. Libraries were prepared by immunoSEQ multiplex PCR; TCRdb keeps only in-frame clonotypes and omits some of them. The table has a few hundred thousand clones, 83% seen once. This clonotype originated in a woman in her 30s with COVID-19, enrolled during active disease. Input material: peripheral blood. The V and J genes are TRBV9 and TRBJ2-3; tentative D call: TRBD2 (6 bases). The CDR3 region is CASSARLGQGTDTQYF. The CDR3 DNA is TGTGCCAGCAGCGCTCGACTAGGTCAAGGCACAGATACGCAGTATTTT.